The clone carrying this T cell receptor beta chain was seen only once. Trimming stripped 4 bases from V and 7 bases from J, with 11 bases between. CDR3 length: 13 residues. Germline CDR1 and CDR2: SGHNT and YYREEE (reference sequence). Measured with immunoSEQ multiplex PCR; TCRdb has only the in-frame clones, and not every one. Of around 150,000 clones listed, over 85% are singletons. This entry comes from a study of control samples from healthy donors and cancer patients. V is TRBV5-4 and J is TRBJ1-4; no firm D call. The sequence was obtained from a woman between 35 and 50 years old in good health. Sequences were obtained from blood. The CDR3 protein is CASSHFPTEKLFF. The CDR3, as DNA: TGTGCCAGCAGCCACTTTCCGACTGAAAAACTGTTTTTT. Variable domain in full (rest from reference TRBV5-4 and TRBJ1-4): ETGVTQSPTHLIKTRGQQVTLRCSSQSGHNTVSWYQQALGQGPQFIFQYYREEENGRGNFPPRFSGLQFPNYSSELNVNALELDDSALYLCASSHFPTEKLFFGSGTQLSVL.